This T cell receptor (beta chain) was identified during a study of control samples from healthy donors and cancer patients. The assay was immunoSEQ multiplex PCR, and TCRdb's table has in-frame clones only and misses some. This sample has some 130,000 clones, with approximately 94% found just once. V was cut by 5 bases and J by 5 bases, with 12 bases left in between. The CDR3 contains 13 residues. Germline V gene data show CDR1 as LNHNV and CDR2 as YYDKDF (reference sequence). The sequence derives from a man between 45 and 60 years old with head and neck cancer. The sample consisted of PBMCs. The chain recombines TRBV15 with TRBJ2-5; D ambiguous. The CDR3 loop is CATSYDPGETQYF. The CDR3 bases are TGTGCCACCAGCTATGACCCCGGGGAGACCCAGTACTTC.